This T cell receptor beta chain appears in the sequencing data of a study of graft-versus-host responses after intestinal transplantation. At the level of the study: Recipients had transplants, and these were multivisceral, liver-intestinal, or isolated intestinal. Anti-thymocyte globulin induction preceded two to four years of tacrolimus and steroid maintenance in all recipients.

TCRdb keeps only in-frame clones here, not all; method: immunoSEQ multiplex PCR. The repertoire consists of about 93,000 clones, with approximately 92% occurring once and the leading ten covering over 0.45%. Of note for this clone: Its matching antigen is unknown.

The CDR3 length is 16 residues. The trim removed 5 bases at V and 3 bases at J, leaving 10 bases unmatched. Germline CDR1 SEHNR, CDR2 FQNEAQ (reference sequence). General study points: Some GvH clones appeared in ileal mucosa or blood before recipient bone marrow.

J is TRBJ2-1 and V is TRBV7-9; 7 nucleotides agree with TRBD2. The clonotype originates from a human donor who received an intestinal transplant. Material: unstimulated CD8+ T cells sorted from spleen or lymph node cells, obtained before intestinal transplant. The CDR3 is CASSTAGLRLYNEQFF. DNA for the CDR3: TGTGCCAGCAGCACAGCGGGACTCCGACTCTACAATGAGCAGTTCTTC.